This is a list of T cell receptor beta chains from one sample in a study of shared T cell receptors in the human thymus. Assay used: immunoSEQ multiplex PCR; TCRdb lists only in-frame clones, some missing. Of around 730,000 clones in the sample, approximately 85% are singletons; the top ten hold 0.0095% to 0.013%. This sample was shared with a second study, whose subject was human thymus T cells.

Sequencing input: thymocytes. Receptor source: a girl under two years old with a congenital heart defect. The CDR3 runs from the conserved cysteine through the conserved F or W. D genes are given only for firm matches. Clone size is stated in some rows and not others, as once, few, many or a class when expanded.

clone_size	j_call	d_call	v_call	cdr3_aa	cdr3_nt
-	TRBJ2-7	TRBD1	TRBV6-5	CASSPRTGEAYEQYF	TGTGCCAGCAGTCCGAGGACAGGGGAAGCCTACGAGCAGTACTTC
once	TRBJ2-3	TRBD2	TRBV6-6	CASSYLGGGYPDTQYF	TGTGCCAGCAGTTACCTGGGCGGGGGGTACCCAGATACGCAGTATTTT
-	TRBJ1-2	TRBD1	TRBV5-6	CASSSSRDREPSMRGYTF	TGTGCCAGCAGCTCCTCGAGGGACAGGGAACCTTCCATGCGAGGCTACACCTTC
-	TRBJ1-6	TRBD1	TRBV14	CASSQRPDRGNSPLHF	TGTGCCAGCAGCCAACGTCCGGACAGGGGGAATTCACCCCTCCACTTT
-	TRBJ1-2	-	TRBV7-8	CASSLFPGQLYYGYTF	TGTGCCAGCAGCTTATTCCCAGGCCAGCTGTACTATGGCTACACCTTC
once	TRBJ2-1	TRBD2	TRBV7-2	CASSFPGGSGQTYNEQFF	TGTGCCAGCAGCTTCCCGGGGGGGAGCGGGCAAACCTACAATGAGCAGTTCTTC
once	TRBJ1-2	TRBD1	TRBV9	CASSVAATGANGYTF	TGTGCCAGCAGCGTAGCTGCGACAGGGGCCAATGGCTACACCTTC
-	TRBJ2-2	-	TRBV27	CASSDHSPPGELFF	TGTGCCAGCAGCGATCATAGCCCTCCCGGGGAGCTGTTTTTT
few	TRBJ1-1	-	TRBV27	CASSRGSASTEAFF	TGTGCCAGCAGTCGCGGGAGTGCTTCGACTGAAGCTTTCTTT
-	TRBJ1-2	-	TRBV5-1	CASSPNHPPDSYGYTF	TGCGCCAGCAGCCCAAACCACCCCCCTGACAGCTATGGCTACACCTTC
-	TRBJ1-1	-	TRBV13	CASSLQGFEAFF	TGTGCCAGCAGCTTGCAGGGGTTTGAAGCTTTCTTT
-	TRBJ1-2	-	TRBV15	CATSNKLRRADPTGYGYTF	TGTGCCACCAGCAATAAGTTGAGGCGGGCGGACCCCACTGGCTATGGCTACACCTTC
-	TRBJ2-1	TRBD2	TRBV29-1	CSVVTSGANNEQFF	TGCAGCGTTGTGACTAGCGGGGCTAACAATGAGCAGTTCTTC
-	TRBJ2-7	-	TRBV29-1	CSAGWGLDEQYF	TGCAGCGCTGGTTGGGGCTTGGACGAGCAGTACTTC
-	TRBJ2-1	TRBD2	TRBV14	CASSQSSGGPREQFF	TGTGCCAGCAGCCAGTCTAGCGGGGGGCCCAGAGAGCAGTTCTTC
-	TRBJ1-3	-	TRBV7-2	CASSLEGLGNTIYF	TGTGCCAGCAGCTTAGAGGGGCTCGGAAACACCATATATTTT
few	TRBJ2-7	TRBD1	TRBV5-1	CASSLETLLGQFVKEQYF	TGCGCCAGCAGCTTGGAAACCCTGCTGGGACAGTTTGTTAAAGAGCAGTACTTC
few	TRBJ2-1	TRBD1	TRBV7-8	CASSSEGLTGGSYNEQFF	TGTGCCAGCAGCAGCGAGGGGCTCACAGGGGGCTCCTACAATGAGCAGTTCTTC
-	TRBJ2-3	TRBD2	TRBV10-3	CAAQRTSGCTDTQYF	TGTGCCGCCCAAAGGACTAGCGGATGCACAGATACGCAGTATTTT
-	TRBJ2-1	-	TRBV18	CASSPSGQASYNEQFF	TGTGCCAGCTCACCTAGCGGACAGGCCTCCTACAATGAGCAGTTCTTC
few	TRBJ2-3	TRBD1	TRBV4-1	CASSQDSQHRGSRTDTQYF	TGCGCCAGCAGCCAAGACTCCCAGCACAGGGGGTCCCGCACAGATACGCAGTATTTT
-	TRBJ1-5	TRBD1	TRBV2	CASSTLGQGTPRAQHF	TGTGCTAGCAGTACCTTGGGACAGGGGACCCCTCGGGCCCAGCATTTT
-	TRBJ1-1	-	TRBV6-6	CASSYSATEAFF	TGTGCCAGCAGTTACTCGGCTACTGAAGCTTTCTTT
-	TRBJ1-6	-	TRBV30	CAWTSRVRQTFLYNSPLHF	TGTGCCTGGACCAGTAGGGTTCGACAGACCTTTCTTTATAATTCACCCCTCCACTTT
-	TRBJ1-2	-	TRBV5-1	CASSSQGAGYTF	TGCGCCAGCAGCTCACAGGGCGCTGGCTACACCTTC
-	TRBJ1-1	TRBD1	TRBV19	CASIDRVCTEAFF	TGTGCCAGTATCGACAGGGTCTGCACTGAAGCTTTCTTT
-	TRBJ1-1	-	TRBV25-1	CASSEQEAAEAFF	TGTGCCAGCAGTGAACAGGAGGCGGCGGAAGCTTTCTTT
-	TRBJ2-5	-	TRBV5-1	CASSLNRVQETQYF	TGCGCCAGCAGCTTGAACAGGGTACAGGAGACCCAGTACTTC
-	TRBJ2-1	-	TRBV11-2	CASSSDPRVNEQFF	TGTGCCAGCAGCTCGGACCCGCGGGTCAATGAGCAGTTCTTC
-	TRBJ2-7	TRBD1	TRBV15	CATSRVRPRGLLKHSYEQYF	TGTGCCACCAGCAGAGTCCGGCCAAGGGGGCTTCTGAAACACTCCTACGAGCAGTACTTC
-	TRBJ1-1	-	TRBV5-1	CASSSESRRGAFF	TGCGCCAGCAGCTCCGAATCTCGTAGGGGAGCTTTCTTT
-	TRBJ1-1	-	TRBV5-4	CASSLRVNTEAFF	TGTGCCAGCAGCTTGAGAGTGAACACTGAAGCTTTCTTT
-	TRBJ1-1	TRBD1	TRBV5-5	CASSLTRGDETEAFF	TGTGCCAGCAGCTTGACCAGGGGGGATGAGACTGAAGCTTTCTTT
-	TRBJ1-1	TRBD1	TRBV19	CASSVGQSEAFF	TGTGCCAGTAGTGTGGGACAGTCGGAAGCTTTCTTT
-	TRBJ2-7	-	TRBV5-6	CASSCQGTRERTYEQYF	TGTGCCAGCAGCTGTCAGGGGACAAGGGAAAGAACCTACGAGCAGTACTTC
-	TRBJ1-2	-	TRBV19	CASSIPGQGSSTF	TGTGCCAGTAGTATCCCCGGCCAGGGTAGTAGCACCTTC
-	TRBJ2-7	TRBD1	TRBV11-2	CASSLEGPWDRGTYEQYF	TGTGCCAGCAGCTTAGAAGGGCCGTGGGACAGGGGGACCTACGAGCAGTACTTC
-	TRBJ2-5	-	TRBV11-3	CASSLEFISTEETQYF	TGTGCCAGCAGCTTAGAGTTCATTTCGACAGAAGAGACCCAGTACTTC
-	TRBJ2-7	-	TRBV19	CASSAANRSADYEQYF	TGTGCCAGTAGTGCCGCAAACAGGAGCGCAGACTACGAGCAGTACTTC
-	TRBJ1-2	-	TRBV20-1	CSARQGSGYTF	TGCAGTGCTAGACAGGGTAGTGGCTACACCTTC
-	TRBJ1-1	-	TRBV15	CATSRVIRTPFTMNTEAFF	TGTGCCACCAGCAGAGTGATTAGGACACCCTTTACCATGAACACTGAAGCTTTCTTT
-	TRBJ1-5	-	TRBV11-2	CASSDRRANQPQHF	TGTGCCAGCAGCGACAGACGGGCGAATCAGCCCCAGCATTTT
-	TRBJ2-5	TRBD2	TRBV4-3	CASSQNVISGGFTQETQYF	TGCGCCAGCAGCCAAAACGTTATTAGCGGGGGATTTACCCAAGAGACCCAGTACTTC
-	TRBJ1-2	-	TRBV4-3	CASSQDSHGYTF	TGCGCCAGCAGCCAAGATAGTCATGGCTACACCTTC
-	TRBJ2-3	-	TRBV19	CASSIGGGGKTRTSTDTQYF	TGTGCCAGTAGTATCGGTGGTGGGGGCAAAACAAGAACTAGCACAGATACGCAGTATTTT
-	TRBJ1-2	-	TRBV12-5	CASGWGRVGTPYSFYGYTF	TGTGCTAGTGGTTGGGGGCGAGTCGGGACCCCGTATTCCTTTTATGGCTACACCTTC
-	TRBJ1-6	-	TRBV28	CASSYRVLNSPLHF	TGTGCCAGCAGTTACAGGGTTTTGAATTCACCCCTCCACTTT
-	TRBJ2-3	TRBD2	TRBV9	CASSANTSGGAEDTQYF	TGTGCCAGCAGCGCCAACACTAGCGGGGGGGCTGAGGATACGCAGTATTTT
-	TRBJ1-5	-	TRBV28	CASSFWAGATDQPQHF	TGTGCCAGCAGTTTTTGGGCAGGGGCCACAGATCAGCCCCAGCATTTT
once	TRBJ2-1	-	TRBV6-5	CASSYRRGAHEQFF	TGTGCCAGCAGTTACCGCAGAGGAGCGCATGAGCAGTTCTTC
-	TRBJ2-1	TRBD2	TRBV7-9	CASSLRLAGAPSYNEQFF	TGTGCCAGCAGCTTGAGGCTAGCGGGGGCTCCCTCCTACAATGAGCAGTTCTTC
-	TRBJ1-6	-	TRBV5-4	CASSLARKGLGSYNSPLHF	TGTGCCAGCAGCTTGGCCAGGAAGGGGCTCGGGTCCTATAATTCACCCCTCCACTTT
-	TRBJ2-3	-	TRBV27	CASSLDCYTQYF	TGTGCCAGCAGTTTAGACTGTTATACGCAGTATTTT
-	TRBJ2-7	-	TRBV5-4	CASSPGLGPGYEQYF	TGTGCCAGCAGCCCCGGTTTGGGGCCTGGCTACGAGCAGTACTTC
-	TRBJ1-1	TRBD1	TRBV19	CASSISPQGECTEAFF	TGTGCCAGTAGTATCTCCCCCCAGGGGGAGTGCACTGAAGCTTTCTTT
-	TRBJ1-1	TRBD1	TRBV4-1	CASSQEGASAGQGVNTEAFF	TGCGCCAGCAGCCAAGAGGGTGCCTCCGCGGGACAGGGGGTGAACACTGAAGCTTTCTTT